The clone carrying this T cell receptor beta chain was recorded a few times. The library targeted TCRbeta and was prepared with unique molecular identifiers. TCRdb independently ran MiXCR on the PCR reads; one entry per CDR3 protein. This table has 700,000 to 850,000 distinct CDR3 sequences, 15% to 20% appearing once. This sample is part of a study of T-cell reconstitution after alpha-beta-depleted transplantation in children. The length of the CDR3 is 15 residues. CDR1 and CDR2 from the germline V gene are SEHNR and FQNEAQ (reference sequence). Trimming cost V 6 bases and J 2 bases; bases outside gene matches: 7.

The chain combines TRBV7-9 with TRBJ1-1; 9 bases line up with TRBD1. Sequenced material: PBMCs, mostly from graft donor cells, taken 360 days after TCRalphabeta/CD19-depleted stem cell transplant. This TCR was recovered from a male patient younger than 18 who had a stem cell transplant for acute lymphoblastic leukemia, so the T cells may come from the graft donor. The CDR3 nucleotides read TGTGCCAGCAGTCTACCGGGACAGGGAAACACTGAAGCTTTCTTT. Its protein product is CASSLPGQGNTEAFF.